The clone carrying this TCR beta chain was picked up a small number of times. Its antigen is not known. TCRdb used MiXCR to reprocess the RT-PCR reads, holding one entry per CDR3 protein. The repertoire has about 310,000 distinct CDR3 sequences, roughly 22% of them found once; the top ten carry around a tenth. This sample is drawn from a study of response to subunit inactivated influenza vaccine. General study points: There was a suggestion from the authors that each seasonal influenza vaccination recruits few new T cells.

The sequencing used PBMCs from blood, collected 21 months after vaccination. The sequence came from a man aged 45 to 75 who received an inactivated influenza vaccine.

The CDR3: CSARTGSHTEAFF. For the CDR3, the DNA is TGCAGTGCTAGGACCGGCAGCCACACTGAAGCTTTCTTT. The V gene is TRBV20-1, the J gene TRBJ1-1; no clear D. The germline V gene encodes CDR1 DFQATT and CDR2 SNEGSKA (reference sequence). V lost 3 bases, J lost 3 bases, and 11 bases lay in between. The CDR3 contains 13 residues.